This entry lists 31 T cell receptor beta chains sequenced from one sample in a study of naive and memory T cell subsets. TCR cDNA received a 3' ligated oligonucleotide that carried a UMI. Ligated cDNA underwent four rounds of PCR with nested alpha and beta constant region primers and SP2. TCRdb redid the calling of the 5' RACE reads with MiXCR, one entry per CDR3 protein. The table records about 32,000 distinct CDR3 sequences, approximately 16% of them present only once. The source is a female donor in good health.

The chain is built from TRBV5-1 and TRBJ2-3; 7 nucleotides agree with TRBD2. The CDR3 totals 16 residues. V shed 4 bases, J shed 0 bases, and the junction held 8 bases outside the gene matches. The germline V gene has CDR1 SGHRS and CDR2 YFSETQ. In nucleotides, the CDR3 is TGCGCCAGCAGCACCGAGCGGGGATCTAGCACAGATACGCAGTATTTT. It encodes CASSTERGSSTDTQYF.

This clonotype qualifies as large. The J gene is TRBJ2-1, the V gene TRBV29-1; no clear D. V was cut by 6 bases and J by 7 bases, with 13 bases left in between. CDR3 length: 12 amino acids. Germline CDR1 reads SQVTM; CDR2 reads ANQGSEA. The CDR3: CSVDLTQNEQFF. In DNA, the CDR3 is TGCAGCGTCGACTTGACCCAAAATGAGCAGTTCTTC.

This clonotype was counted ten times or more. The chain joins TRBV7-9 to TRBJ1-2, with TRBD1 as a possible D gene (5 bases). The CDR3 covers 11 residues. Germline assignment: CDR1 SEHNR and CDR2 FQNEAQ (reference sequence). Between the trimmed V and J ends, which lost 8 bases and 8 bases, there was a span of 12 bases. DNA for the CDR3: TGTGCCAGCCGGACATCGGTGGGCTACACCTTC. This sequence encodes CASRTSVGYTF.

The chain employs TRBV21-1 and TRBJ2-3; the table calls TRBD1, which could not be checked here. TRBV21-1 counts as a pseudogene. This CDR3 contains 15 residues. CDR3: CASSKPGDRTDTQYF. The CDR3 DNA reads TGTGCCAGCAGCAAACCGGGGGACCGCACAGATACGCAGTATTTT.

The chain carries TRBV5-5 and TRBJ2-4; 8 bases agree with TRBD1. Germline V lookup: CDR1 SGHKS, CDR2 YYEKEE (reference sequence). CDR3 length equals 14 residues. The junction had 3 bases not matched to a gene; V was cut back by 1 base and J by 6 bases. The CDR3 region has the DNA TGTGCCAGCAGCTTGAGAACAGGGGGAAACATTCAGTACTTC. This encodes CASSLRTGGNIQYF.

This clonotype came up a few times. CDR3 bases: TGTGCCAGCAGCTCTCGGGACAGCCCGAAGACCAATGAGCAGTTCTTC. Its translation is CASSSRDSPKTNEQFF. The chain joins TRBV11-2 to TRBJ2-1, with 7 bases lining up with TRBD1. This CDR3 has 16 amino acids. Trimming at V came to 4 bases and at J to 6 bases, leaving 12 bases not matched to a gene. CDR1 and CDR2 from the germline V gene are SGHAT and FQNNGV.

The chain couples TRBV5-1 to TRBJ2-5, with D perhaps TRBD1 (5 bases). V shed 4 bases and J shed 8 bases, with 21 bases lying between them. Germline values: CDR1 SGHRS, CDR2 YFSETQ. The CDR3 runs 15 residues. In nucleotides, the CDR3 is TGCGCCAGCAGCCAGCCCGGAACAGGAAGCTCAACCCAGTACTTC. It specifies CASSQPGTGSSTQYF.

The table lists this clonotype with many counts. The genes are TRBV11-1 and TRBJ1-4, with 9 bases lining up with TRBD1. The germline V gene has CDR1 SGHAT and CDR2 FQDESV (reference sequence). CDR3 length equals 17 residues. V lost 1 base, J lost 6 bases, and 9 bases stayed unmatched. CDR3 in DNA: TGTGCCAGCAGCTTAGGACTGGTGACAGGGGGATATGAAAAACTGTTTTTT. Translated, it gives CASSLGLVTGGYEKLFF.

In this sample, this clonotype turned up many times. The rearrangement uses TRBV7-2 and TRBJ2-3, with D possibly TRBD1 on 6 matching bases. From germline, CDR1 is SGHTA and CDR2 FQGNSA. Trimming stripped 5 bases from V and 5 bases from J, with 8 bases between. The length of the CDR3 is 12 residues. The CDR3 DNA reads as TGTGCCAGCAGCATGACAGGAGATACGCAGTATTTT. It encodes CASSMTGDTQYF.

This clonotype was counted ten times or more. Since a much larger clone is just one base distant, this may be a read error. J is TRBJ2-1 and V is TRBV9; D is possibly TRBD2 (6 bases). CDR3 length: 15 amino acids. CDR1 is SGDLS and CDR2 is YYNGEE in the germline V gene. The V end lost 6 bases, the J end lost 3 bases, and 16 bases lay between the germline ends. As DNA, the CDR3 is TGTGCCAGCACCAACGCCGGGACTTGCTACAATGAGCAGTTCTTC. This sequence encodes CASTNAGTCYNEQFF.

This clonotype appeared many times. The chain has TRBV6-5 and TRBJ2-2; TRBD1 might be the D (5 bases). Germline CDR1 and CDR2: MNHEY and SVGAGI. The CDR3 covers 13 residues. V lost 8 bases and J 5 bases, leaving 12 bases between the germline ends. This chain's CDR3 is CASVREKTGELFF. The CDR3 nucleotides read TGTGCCAGCGTCAGGGAAAAGACCGGGGAGCTGTTTTTT.

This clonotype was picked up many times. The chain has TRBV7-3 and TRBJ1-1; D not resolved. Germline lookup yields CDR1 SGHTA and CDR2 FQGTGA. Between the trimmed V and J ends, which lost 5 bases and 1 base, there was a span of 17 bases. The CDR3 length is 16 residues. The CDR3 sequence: CASSPTKAVRNTEAFF. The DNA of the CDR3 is TGTGCCAGCAGCCCCACAAAGGCGGTCCGGAACACTGAAGCTTTCTTT.

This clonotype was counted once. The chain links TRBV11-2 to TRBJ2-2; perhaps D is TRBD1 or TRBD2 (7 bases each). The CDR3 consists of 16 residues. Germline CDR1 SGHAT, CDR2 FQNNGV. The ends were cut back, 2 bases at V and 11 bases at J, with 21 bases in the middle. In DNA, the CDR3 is TGTGCCAGCAGCTTAAAGCGACAGGGAGGGGGGGGAGAGCTGTTTTTT. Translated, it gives CASSLKRQGGGGELFF.

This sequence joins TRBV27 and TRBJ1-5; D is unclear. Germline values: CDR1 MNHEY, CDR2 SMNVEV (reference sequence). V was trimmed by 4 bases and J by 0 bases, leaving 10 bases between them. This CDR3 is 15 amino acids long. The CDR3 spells CASSSGSYSNQPQHF. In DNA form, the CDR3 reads TGTGCCAGCAGTTCTGGAAGCTATAGCAATCAGCCCCAGCATTTT.

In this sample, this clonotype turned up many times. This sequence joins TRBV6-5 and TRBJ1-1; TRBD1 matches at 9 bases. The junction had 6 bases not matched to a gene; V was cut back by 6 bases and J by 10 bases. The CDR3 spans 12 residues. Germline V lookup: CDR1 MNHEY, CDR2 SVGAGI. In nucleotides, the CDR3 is TGTGCCAGCAGCCGTACAGGGGGCTTAGCTTTCTTT. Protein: CASSRTGGLAFF.

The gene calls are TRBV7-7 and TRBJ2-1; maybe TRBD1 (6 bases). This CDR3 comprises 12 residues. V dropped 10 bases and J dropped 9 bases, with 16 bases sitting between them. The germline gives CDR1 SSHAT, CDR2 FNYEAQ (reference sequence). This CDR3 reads CATVKGDGEQFF. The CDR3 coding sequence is TGTGCCACCGTGAAGGGGGACGGTGAGCAGTTCTTC.

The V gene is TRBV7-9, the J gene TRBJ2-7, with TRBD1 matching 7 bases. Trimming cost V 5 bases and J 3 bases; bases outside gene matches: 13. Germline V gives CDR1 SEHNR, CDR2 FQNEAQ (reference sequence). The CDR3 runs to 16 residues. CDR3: CASSPGGAVHFYEQYF. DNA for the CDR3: TGTGCCAGCAGCCCAGGGGGAGCAGTCCATTTCTACGAGCAGTACTTC.

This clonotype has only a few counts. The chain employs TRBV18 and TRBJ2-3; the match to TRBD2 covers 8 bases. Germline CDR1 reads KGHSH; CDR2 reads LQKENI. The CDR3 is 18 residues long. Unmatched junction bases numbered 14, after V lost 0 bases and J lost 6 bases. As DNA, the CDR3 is TGTGCCAGCTCACCACCCCGGACTAGCATCTATGTCCTCGATACGCAGTATTTT. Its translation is CASSPPRTSIYVLDTQYF.

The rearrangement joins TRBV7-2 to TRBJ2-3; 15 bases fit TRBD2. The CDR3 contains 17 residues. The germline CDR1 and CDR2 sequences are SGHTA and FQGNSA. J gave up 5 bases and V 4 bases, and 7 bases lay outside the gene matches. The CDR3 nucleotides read TGTGCCAGCAGCTCGCGGACTAGCGGGGGGGCCGAAGATACGCAGTATTTT. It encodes CASSSRTSGGAEDTQYF.

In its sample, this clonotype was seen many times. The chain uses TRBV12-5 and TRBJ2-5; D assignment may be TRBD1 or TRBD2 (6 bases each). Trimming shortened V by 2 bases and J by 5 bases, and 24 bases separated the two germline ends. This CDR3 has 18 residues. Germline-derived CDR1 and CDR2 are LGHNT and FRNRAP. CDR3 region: CASGLPPDDGGLGETQYF. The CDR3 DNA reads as TGTGCTAGTGGTTTGCCCCCAGATGACGGGGGCCTAGGGGAGACCCAGTACTTC.

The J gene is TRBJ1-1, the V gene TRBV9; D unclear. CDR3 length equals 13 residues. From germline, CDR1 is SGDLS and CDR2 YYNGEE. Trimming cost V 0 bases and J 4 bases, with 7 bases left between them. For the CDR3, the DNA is TGTGCCAGCAGCGTAGATTCGACCACTGAAGCTTTCTTT. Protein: CASSVDSTTEAFF.

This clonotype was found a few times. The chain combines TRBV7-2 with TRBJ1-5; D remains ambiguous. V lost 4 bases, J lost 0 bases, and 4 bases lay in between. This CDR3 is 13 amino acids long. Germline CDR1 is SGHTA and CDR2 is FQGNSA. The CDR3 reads CASSSHSNQPQHF. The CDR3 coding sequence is TGTGCCAGCAGCTCGCATAGCAATCAGCCCCAGCATTTT.

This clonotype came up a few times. The CDR3 reads CAISESTGVGRNTEAFF. CDR3 in DNA: TGTGCCATCAGTGAGTCGACGGGGGTAGGTCGGAACACTGAAGCTTTCTTT. The V gene is TRBV10-3, the J gene TRBJ1-1; weak D call: TRBD1 (5 bases). The CDR3 runs 17 residues. Germline V gene lookup returns CDR1 ENHRY and CDR2 SYGVKD. V lost 0 bases, J lost 1 base, and 15 bases lay in between.

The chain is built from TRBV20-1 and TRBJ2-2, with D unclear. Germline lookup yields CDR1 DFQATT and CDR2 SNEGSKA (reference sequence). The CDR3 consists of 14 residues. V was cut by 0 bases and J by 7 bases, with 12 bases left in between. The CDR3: CSARDLGLGGELFF. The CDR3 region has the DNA TGCAGTGCTAGAGATTTGGGATTGGGCGGGGAGCTGTTTTTT.

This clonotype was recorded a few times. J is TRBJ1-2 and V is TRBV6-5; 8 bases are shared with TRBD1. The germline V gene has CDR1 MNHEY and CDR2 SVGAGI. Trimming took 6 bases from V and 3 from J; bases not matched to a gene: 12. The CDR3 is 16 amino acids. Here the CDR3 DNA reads TGTGCCAGCAGCCGGTGGCAGGGGGCCGGGGACTATGGCTACACCTTC. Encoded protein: CASSRWQGAGDYGYTF.

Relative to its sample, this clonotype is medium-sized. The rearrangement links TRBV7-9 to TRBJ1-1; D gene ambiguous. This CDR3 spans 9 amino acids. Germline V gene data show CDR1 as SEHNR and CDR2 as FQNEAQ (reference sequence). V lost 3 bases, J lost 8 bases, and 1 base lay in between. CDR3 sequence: CASSFEAFF. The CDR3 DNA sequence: TGTGCCAGCAGCTTCGAAGCTTTCTTT.

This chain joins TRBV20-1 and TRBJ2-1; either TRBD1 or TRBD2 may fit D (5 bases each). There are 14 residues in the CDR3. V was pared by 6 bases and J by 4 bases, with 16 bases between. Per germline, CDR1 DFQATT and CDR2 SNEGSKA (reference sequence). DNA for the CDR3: TGCAGTGCCCCCCTCCGGGGCCCTTACAATGAGCAGTTCTTC. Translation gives CSAPLRGPYNEQFF.

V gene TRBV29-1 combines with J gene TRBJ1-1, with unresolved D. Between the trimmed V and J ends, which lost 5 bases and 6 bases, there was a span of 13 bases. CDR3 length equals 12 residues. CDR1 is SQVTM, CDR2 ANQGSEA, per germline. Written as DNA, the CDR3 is TGCAGCGTTTCCCGGGGTTTTGCTGAAGCTTTCTTT. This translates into CSVSRGFAEAFF.

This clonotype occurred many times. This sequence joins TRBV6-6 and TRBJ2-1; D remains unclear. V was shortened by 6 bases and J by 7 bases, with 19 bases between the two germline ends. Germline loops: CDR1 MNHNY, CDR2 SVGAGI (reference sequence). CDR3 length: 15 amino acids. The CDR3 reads CASSRPRYDLNEQFF. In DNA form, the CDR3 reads TGTGCCAGCAGCCGCCCCCGCTATGATTTGAATGAGCAGTTCTTC.

The chain's CDR3 is CASSFPGQKVKRANNEQFF. The CDR3 DNA sequence: TGCGCCAGCAGCTTCCCGGGACAGAAAGTAAAAAGGGCAAACAATGAGCAGTTCTTC. The chain employs TRBV5-1 and TRBJ2-1; 7 positions match TRBD1. Germline lookup yields CDR1 SGHRS and CDR2 YFSETQ. CDR3 length equals 19 residues. Unmatched junction bases numbered 19, after V lost 2 bases and J lost 5 bases.

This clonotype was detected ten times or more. The CDR3 spells CASSPRDGATNEKLFF. The CDR3 DNA is TGTGCCAGCTCACCGCGGGACGGTGCAACTAATGAAAAACTGTTTTTT. The rearrangement uses TRBV18 and TRBJ1-4; TRBD1 is a possible D gene (5 bases). Germline V CDR1 and CDR2: KGHSH, LQKENI. Trimming left V 3 bases short and J 0 bases short, with 11 bases between. The CDR3 extends over 16 amino acids.